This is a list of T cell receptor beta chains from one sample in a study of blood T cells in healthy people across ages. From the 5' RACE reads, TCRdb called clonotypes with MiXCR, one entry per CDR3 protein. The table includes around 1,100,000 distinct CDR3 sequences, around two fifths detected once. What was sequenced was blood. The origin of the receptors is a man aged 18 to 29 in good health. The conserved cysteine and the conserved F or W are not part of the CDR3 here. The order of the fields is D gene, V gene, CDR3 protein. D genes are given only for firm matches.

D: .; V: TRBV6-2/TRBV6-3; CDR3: ASSYGSDPSYGYT
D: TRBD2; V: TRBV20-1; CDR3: SARDRAGGEYEQF
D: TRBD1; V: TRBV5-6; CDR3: ASSRDRVWGTEAF
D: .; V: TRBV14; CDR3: ASSQDRPLDTQY
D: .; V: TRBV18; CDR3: ASSLALRGTEAF
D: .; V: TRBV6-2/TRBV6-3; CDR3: ASNPALYVNEQF
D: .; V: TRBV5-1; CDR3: ASSLGRAETQY
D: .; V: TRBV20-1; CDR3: SALNRAGQPQH
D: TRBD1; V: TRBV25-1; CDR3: ASSEERQGSTDWANVLT
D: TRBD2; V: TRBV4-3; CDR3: ASSQEFSGGPSYNEQF
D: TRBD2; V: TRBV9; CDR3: ASSTIAGGPGELF
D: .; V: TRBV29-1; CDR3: SVEDPLEDLQAF
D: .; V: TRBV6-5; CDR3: ASSSSTGPYGYT
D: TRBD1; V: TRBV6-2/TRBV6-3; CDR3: ASSSTQGGYGYT
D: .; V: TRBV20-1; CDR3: SAVTGTSYGYT
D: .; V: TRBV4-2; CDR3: ASSQEMADYATNEKLF
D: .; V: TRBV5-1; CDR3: ASSGGEPYNSPLH
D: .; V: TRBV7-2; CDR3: ASSWEGIGNQPQH
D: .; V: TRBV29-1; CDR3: SVVQNYGYT
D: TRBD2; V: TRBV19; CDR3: ASSTGLAGATDTQY